This T cell receptor beta chain was observed in a study of PD-L1 blockade in urothelial cancer. Study context: In 2014, patients got going on atezolizumab, taking 1,200 mg intravenously every 3 weeks. Analysis of blood occurred 3 weeks (second dose) and 6 weeks after treatment start.

TCRdb keeps only in-frame clones here, not all; method: immunoSEQ multiplex PCR. The top ten hold 5.8% of the sample, which has 50,000 or so clones, 84% seen once. Patients' urothelial carcinoma was locally advanced or metastatic. Trimming shortened V by 5 bases and J by 4 bases, and 20 bases separated the two germline ends. The CDR3 spans 16 residues. The germline gives CDR1 MDHEN, CDR2 SYDVKM. About this clone itself: Its target is not known.

General study points: Tumor-associated clones in the blood of durable-benefit patients grew more at 3 weeks.

The specimen was PBMCs, collected around atezolizumab (anti-PD-L1) treatment. The chain links TRBV28 to TRBJ1-2, with a tentative D call TRBD1 (5 bases). The receptor comes from a man aged 35-49 years with urothelial cancer. CDR3 protein: CASSTRITGVLYGYTF. CDR3 bases: TGTGCCAGCAGTACCCGAATTACGGGGGTACTCTATGGCTACACCTTC.